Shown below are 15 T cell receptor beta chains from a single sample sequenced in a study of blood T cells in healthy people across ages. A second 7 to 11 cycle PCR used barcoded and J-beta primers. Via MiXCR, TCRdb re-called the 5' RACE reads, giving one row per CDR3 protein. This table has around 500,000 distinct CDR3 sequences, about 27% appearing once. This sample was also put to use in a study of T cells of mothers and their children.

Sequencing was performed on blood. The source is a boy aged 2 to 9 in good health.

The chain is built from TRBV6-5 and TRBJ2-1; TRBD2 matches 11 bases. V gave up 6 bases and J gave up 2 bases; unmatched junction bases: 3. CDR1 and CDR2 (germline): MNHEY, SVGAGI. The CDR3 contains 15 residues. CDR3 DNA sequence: TGTGCCAGCAGGGGACTAGCGGTGACCTACAATGAGCAGTTCTTC. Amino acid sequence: CASRGLAVTYNEQFF.

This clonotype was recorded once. The chain's CDR3 is CASSASSAEQFF. In DNA, the CDR3 is TGTGCCAGCAGCGCCAGTAGCGCTGAGCAGTTCTTC. The chain is built from TRBV7-8 and TRBJ2-7; TRBD2 might be the D (5 bases). The J call is in doubt because the DNA end fits TRBJ2-1 better. This CDR3 has 12 residues. Germline V gene sequence: CDR1 SGHVS, CDR2 FQNEAQ.

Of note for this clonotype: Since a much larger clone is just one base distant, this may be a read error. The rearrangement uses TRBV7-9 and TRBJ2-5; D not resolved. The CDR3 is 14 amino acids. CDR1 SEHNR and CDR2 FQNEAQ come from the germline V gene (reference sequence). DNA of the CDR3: TGTGCCAGCAGCTTAAGATCTGGCAAAGAGGCCCAGTACTTC. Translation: CASSLRSGKEAQYF.

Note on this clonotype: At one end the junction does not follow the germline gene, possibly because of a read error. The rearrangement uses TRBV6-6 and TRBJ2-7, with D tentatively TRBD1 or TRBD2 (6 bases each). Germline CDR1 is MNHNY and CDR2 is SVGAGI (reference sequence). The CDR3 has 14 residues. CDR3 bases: TGTGCCAGCAGTTACTCAAGGGGGGCCTACGGGCAGTACTTC. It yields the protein CASSYSRGAYGQYF.

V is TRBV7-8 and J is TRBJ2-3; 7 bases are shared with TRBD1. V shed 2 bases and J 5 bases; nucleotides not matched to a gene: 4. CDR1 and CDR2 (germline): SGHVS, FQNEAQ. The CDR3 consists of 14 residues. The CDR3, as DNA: TGTGCCAGCAGCTTAAGAGGGGGCAAAGATACGCAGTATTTT. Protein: CASSLRGGKDTQYF.

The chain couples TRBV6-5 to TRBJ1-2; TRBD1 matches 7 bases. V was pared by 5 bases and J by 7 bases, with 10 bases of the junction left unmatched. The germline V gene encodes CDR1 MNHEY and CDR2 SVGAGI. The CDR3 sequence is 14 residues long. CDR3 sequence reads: CASSPEGASSGYTF. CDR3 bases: TGTGCCAGCAGTCCCGAGGGGGCGTCGAGTGGCTACACCTTC.

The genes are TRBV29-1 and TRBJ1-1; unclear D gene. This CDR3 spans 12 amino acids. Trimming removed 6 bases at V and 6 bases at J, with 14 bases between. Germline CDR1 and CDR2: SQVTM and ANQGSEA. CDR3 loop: CSVSRTGAEAFF. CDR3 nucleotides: TGCAGCGTCTCCCGGACGGGTGCTGAAGCTTTCTTT.

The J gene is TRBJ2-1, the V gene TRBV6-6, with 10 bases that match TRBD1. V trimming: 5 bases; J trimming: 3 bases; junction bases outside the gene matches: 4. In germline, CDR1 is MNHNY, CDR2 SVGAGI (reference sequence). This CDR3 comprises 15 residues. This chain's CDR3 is CASSTDRGLYNEQFF. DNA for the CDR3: TGTGCCAGCAGTACCGACAGGGGGCTCTACAATGAGCAGTTCTTC.

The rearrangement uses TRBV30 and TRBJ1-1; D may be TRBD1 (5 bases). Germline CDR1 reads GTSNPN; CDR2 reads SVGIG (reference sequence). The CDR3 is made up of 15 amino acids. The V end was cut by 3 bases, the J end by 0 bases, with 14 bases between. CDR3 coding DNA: TGTGCCTGGAGGGCCGGGGGGTGGATGAACACTGAAGCTTTCTTT. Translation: CAWRAGGWMNTEAFF.

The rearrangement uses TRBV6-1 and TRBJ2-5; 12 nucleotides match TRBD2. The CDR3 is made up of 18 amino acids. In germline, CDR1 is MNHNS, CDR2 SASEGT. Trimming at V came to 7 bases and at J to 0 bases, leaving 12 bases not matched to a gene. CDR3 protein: CASTVLAGGKAYQETQYF. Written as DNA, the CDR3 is TGTGCCAGCACCGTACTAGCGGGGGGAAAAGCGTACCAAGAGACCCAGTACTTC.

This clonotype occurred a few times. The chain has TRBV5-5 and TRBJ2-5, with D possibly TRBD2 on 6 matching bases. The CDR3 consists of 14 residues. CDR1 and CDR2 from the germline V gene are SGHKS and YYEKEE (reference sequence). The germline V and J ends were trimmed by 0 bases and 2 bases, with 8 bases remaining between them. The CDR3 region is CASSLVADQETQYF. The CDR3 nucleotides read TGTGCCAGCAGCTTGGTAGCGGATCAAGAGACCCAGTACTTC.

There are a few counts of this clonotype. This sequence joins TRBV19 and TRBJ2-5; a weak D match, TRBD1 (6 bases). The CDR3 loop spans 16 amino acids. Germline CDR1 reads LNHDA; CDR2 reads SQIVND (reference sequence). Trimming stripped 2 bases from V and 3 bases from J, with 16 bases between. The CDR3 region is CASSISGQREEETQYF. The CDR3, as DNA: TGTGCCAGTAGTATAAGCGGACAGCGAGAAGAAGAGACCCAGTACTTC.

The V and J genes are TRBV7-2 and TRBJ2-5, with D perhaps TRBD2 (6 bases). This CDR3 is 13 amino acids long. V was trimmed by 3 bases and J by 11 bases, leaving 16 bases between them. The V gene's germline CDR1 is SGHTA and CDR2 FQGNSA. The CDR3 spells CASSFASETIQYF. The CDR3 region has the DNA TGTGCCAGCAGCTTTGCTAGCGAGACGATACAGTACTTC.

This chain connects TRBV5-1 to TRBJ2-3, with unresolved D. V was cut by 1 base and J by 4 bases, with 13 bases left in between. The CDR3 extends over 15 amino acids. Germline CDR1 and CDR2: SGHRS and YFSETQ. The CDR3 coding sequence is TGCGCCAGCAGCTTGTATTTGCGCCAGTCAGATACGCAGTATTTT. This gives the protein CASSLYLRQSDTQYF.

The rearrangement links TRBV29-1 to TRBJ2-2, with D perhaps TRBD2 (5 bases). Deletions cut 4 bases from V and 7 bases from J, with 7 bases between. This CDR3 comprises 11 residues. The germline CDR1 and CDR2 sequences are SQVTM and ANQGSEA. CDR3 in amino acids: CSVARVGELFF. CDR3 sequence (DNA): TGCAGCGTTGCGCGGGTCGGGGAGCTGTTTTTT.